Listed below are T cell receptor beta chains from one sample, sequenced in a study of OX40 agonist ivuxolimab in advanced cancers. Profiled with immunoSEQ multiplex PCR; TCRdb holds only in-frame clones, not every one. The sample records roughly 24,000 clones, 75% to 90% being singletons. The specimen comprised CD4+ or CD8+ T cells sorted from blood, sampled in a trial of the OX40 agonist ivuxolimab. These receptors were collected from an adult with an advanced solid tumor such as melanoma, head and neck, liver or kidney cancer. Both conserved end residues are part of each CDR3. D genes are given only for firm matches. Expanded clones are given a class, and other clones once, few, many or no size at all.

clone size,D gene,J gene,V gene,CDR3 DNA,CDR3 protein
NA,NA,TRBJ1-6,TRBV6-5,TGTGCCAGCAGTTACTCAGGGGTTGGTTCACCCCTCCACTTT,CASSYSGVGSPLHF
once,NA,TRBJ2-3,TRBV9,TGTGCCAGCAGCTTAAGACAGGAACCAGATACGCAGTATTTT,CASSLRQEPDTQYF
NA,NA,TRBJ2-1,TRBV27,TGTGCCAGCAGTTCTATCGAGGGGAGAGGCTCCTACAATGAGCAGTTCTTC,CASSSIEGRGSYNEQFF
NA,TRBD2,TRBJ2-5,TRBV7-7,TGTGCCAGCAGCCCCCTCGGGCTAGCGGAACGAGAGACCCAGTACTTC,CASSPLGLAERETQYF
once,TRBD2,TRBJ2-3,TRBV7-6,TGTGCCAGCAGCTCACTAGCGGGGGGCCGCGATACGCAGTATTTT,CASSSLAGGRDTQYF
NA,NA,TRBJ2-3,TRBV7-9,TGTGCCACCCCCGGGGCAAAAAGGGGGCTAGCGAGTTGGGATACGCAGTATTTT,CATPGAKRGLASWDTQYF
NA,NA,TRBJ1-5,TRBV6-1,TGTGCCAGCAGTGAAGCGTTCTTTGGATCATGGCTAAATAGCAATCAGCCCCAGCATTTT,CASSEAFFGSWLNSNQPQHF
NA,NA,TRBJ1-1,TRBV6-5,TGTGCCAGCAGTTCGGGGGGTTCACACACTGAAGCTTTCTTT,CASSSGGSHTEAFF
NA,NA,TRBJ1-5,TRBV19,TGTGCCAGTAGTTATGGCGGGGGCGCGCCTCAGCCCCAGCATTTT,CASSYGGGAPQPQHF
NA,TRBD2,TRBJ2-1,TRBV13,TGTGCCAGCAGCTTAAGGTCGGGAGGGACGGGGGTGTCCTACAATGAGCAGTTCTTC,CASSLRSGGTGVSYNEQFF
NA,NA,TRBJ2-7,TRBV5-8,TGTGCCAGCAGCCGGAGGTCAGCGGTCCCCGAGCAGTACTTC,CASSRRSAVPEQYF
NA,TRBD1,TRBJ2-7,TRBV19,TGTGCCAGTAGTAGGGACAGTTCCAGCCCCTACGAGCAGTACTTC,CASSRDSSSPYEQYF
NA,NA,TRBJ1-1,TRBV7-2,TGTGCCAGCAGCTTAGGGTACGGGGGGCGCGGGGCTGAAGCTTTCTTT,CASSLGYGGRGAEAFF
NA,TRBD1,TRBJ2-7,TRBV28,TGTGCCAGCAGTTTCCCCGGGACAGGGTTCAACGAGCAGTACTTC,CASSFPGTGFNEQYF
few,NA,TRBJ2-7,TRBV19,TGTGCCAGTAGTTTAGGCTACGAGCAGTACTTC,CASSLGYEQYF
NA,NA,TRBJ2-5,TRBV4-3,TGCGCCAGCAGCCAAGAGGAAGGGGATAGGGAGACCCAGTACTTC,CASSQEEGDRETQYF
NA,NA,TRBJ2-3,TRBV10-2,TGCGCCACTCAAGGTGGACTAACAGATACGCAGTATTTT,CATQGGLTDTQYF
NA,NA,TRBJ2-1,TRBV4-1,TGCGCCAGCAGCGAGAGAAGCTCCTACAATGAGCAGTTCTTC,CASSERSSYNEQFF
NA,TRBD2,TRBJ2-1,TRBV19,TGTGCCAGTAGTATGGGCGGGGGACTAAATGAGCAGTTCTTC,CASSMGGGLNEQFF
NA,TRBD2,TRBJ2-1,TRBV14,TGTGCCAGCAGCCAATTAGCGGGGTCCCTCGATGAGCAGTTCTTC,CASSQLAGSLDEQFF
NA,NA,TRBJ1-3,TRBV7-9,TGTGCCAGCAGAGGACCACACACCATATATTTT,CASRGPHTIYF
NA,TRBD1,TRBJ2-7,TRBV27,TGTGCCAGCAGTTTATTGGGGACAGGAGCCTATGAGCAGTACTTC,CASSLLGTGAYEQYF
NA,TRBD2,TRBJ2-1,TRBV18,TGTGCCAGCTCAGCACCGGGACTAGCGGATAATGAGCAGTTCTTC,CASSAPGLADNEQFF
NA,NA,TRBJ2-2,TRBV4-3,TGCGCCAGCAGAGTGGACAGAACGAACACCGGGGAGCTGTTTTTT,CASRVDRTNTGELFF
NA,TRBD2,TRBJ2-1,TRBV6-1,TGTGCCAGCAGTGAAGCCAGCGGGGGGAGTAATGAGCAGTTCTTC,CASSEASGGSNEQFF
NA,TRBD2,TRBJ2-1,TRBV5-1,TGCGCCAGCAGCTCGCACCTCAAGGGGGCGGGGGGGTACAATGAGCAGTTCTTC,CASSSHLKGAGGYNEQFF
NA,TRBD1,TRBJ2-7,TRBV27,TGTGCCAGCAGTCCGCGACAGGGCTACGAGCAGTACTTC,CASSPRQGYEQYF
NA,NA,TRBJ2-1,TRBV19,TGTGTCAGTAGTATAGGGTCCTACAATGAGCAGTTCTTC,CVSSIGSYNEQFF
NA,NA,TRBJ1-3,TRBV5-4,TGTGCCAGCAGCTTGCGAGGGTCTGGAAACACCATATATTTT,CASSLRGSGNTIYF